Each of the 9 T cell receptor beta chains below was sequenced from the same sample in a study of blood T cells in healthy people across ages. The authors ran a second PCR of about 6 to 11 cycles using a sample-barcoded 5' primer and a J-beta primer mix. TCRdb called the 5' RACE reads again in MiXCR, with one record for every CDR3 protein. In the table there are more than 900,000 distinct CDR3 sequences, under 30% of which are singletons. These data are also associated with another study on T cells of mothers and their children.

Sequenced: blood. These receptors were taken from a girl aged 2-10 years in good health.

This clonotype was seen more than once but under ten times. The V and J genes are TRBV28 and TRBJ2-3; D is perhaps TRBD1 or TRBD2 (5 bases each). This CDR3 region has 15 residues. Per the germline V gene, CDR1 is MDHEN and CDR2 is SYDVKM. V gave up 8 bases and J gave up 5 bases, with 20 bases separating them. The CDR3 loop reads CASGPRGAPGDTQYF. In DNA form, the CDR3 reads TGTGCCAGCGGTCCTAGAGGGGCCCCGGGAGATACGCAGTATTTT.

This clonotype was seen more than once but under ten times. The J gene is TRBJ2-3, the V gene TRBV7-9, with 8 bases identical to TRBD1. After removal of 5 bases from V and 1 base from J, the junction contained 8 bases not matched to a gene. Germline CDR1 SEHNR, CDR2 FQNEAQ (reference sequence). The CDR3 is made up of 16 amino acids. Here the CDR3 reads CASSDLQGGGTDTQYF. The CDR3 DNA follows: TGTGCCAGCAGCGACTTACAGGGGGGAGGCACAGATACGCAGTATTTT. The full variable domain, with the rest looked up from reference TRBV7-9 and TRBJ2-3, is DTGVSQNPRHKITKRGQNVTFRCDPISEHNRLYWYRQTLGQGPEFLTYFQNEAQLEKSRLLSDRFSAERPKGSFSTLEIQRTEQGDSAMYLCASSDLQGGGTDTQYFGPGTRLTVL.

This clonotype was observed a single time. This sequence joins TRBV20-1 and TRBJ2-1; possibly TRBD1 for D (6 bases). With 0 bases removed from V and 6 bases from J, the gap between germline ends came to 24 bases. The V gene's germline CDR1 is DFQATT and CDR2 SNEGSKA (reference sequence). This CDR3 contains 18 residues. This CDR3 reads CSARDSPWGRRGGNEQFF. The DNA of the CDR3 is TGCAGTGCTAGAGATTCGCCGTGGGGACGGAGAGGGGGCAATGAGCAGTTCTTC.

This clonotype was detected a few times. The chain carries TRBV7-6 and TRBJ2-7; 13 bases are a match to TRBD2. The CDR3 covers 15 residues. J was trimmed by 13 bases and V by 5 bases; bases with no gene match: 14. CDR1 and CDR2 from the germline V gene are SGHVS and FNYEAQ. CDR3 region: CASSRTRGLAGLVYF. DNA for the CDR3: TGTGCCAGCAGCCGTACGCGGGGACTAGCGGGGCTCGTATACTTC.

This clonotype was counted between two and nine times. The chain joins TRBV5-1 to TRBJ2-7; D possibly corresponds to TRBD1 (5 bases). This CDR3 region has 15 residues. Germline loops: CDR1 SGHRS, CDR2 YFSETQ. Trimming took 1 base from V and 5 from J, leaving 16 bases between them. The CDR3 sequence: CASSLSQGSRDEQYF. CDR3 nucleotides: TGCGCCAGCAGCTTGAGCCAGGGATCCCGAGACGAGCAGTACTTC.

V and J are TRBV5-1 and TRBJ2-1; no firm D call. This CDR3 is built from 15 residues. Germline lookup yields CDR1 SGHRS and CDR2 YFSETQ. Trimming shortened V by 0 bases and J by 3 bases, and 10 bases separated the two germline ends. The CDR3: CASSLESANYNEQFF. The CDR3, as DNA: TGCGCCAGCAGCTTGGAATCGGCAAACTACAATGAGCAGTTCTTC.

This rearrangement joins TRBV25-1 to TRBJ2-1; no clear D. The ends were cut back, 3 bases at V and 0 bases at J, with 12 bases in the middle. Germline CDR1 reads MGHDK; CDR2 reads SYGVNS. This CDR3 is 16 amino acids long. CDR3 protein: CASSERIWSSYNEQFF. CDR3 nucleotides: TGTGCCAGCAGTGAGCGTATCTGGAGCTCCTACAATGAGCAGTTCTTC.

This chain uses TRBV28 with TRBJ1-1; D call uncertain. V was shortened by 3 bases and J by 4 bases, with 9 bases between the two germline ends. The CDR3 extends over 13 amino acids. Germline assignment: CDR1 MDHEN and CDR2 SYDVKM. This CDR3 is CASSFIQATEAFF. CDR3 in DNA: TGTGCCAGCAGTTTTATCCAGGCCACTGAAGCTTTCTTT. Looking up the rest from reference TRBV28 and TRBJ1-1 gives the full variable domain: DVKVTQSSRYLVKRTGEKVFLECVQDMDHENMFWYRQDPGLGLRLIYFSYDVKMKEKGDIPEGYSVSREKKERFSLILESASTNQTSMYLCASSFIQATEAFFGQGTRLTVV.

V is TRBV7-2 and J is TRBJ1-6; 8 bases match TRBD1. CDR1 SGHTA and CDR2 FQGNSA come from the germline V gene. This CDR3 spans 14 amino acids. Losses at the gene ends were 4 bases for V and 10 bases for J; bases not matched to a gene: 6. CDR3 region: CASSSDRGNSPLHF. The CDR3 nucleotides read TGTGCCAGCAGCTCAGACAGGGGCAACTCACCCCTCCACTTT. Supplemented by reference TRBV7-2 and TRBJ1-6, the full variable domain reads GAGVSQSPSNKVTEKGKDVELRCDPISGHTALYWYRQSLGQGLEFLIYFQGNSAPDKSGLPSDRFSAERTGGSVSTLTIQRTQQEDSAVYLCASSSDRGNSPLHFGNGTRLTVT.